This T cell receptor beta chain was identified in a study of OX40 agonist ivuxolimab in advanced cancers. Notes on this clone: Its antigen is undetermined.

The assay was immunoSEQ multiplex PCR, and TCRdb's table has in-frame clones only and misses some. The repertoire holds tens of thousands of clones, with about four fifths as singletons. At cycle 4 day 1, cycle 7 day 1, and baseline, blood was sampled. In germline, CDR1 is KGHSH, CDR2 LQKENI. This CDR3 is 14 amino acids long. Trimming stripped 6 bases from V and 5 bases from J, with 16 bases between. Notes on the study in general: What antigens the expanded peripheral T cells recognized was never established.

The clonotype originates from an adult with an advanced solid tumor such as melanoma, head and neck, liver or kidney cancer. This sequence joins TRBV18 and TRBJ2-5, with unresolved D. This specimen consisted of CD4+ or CD8+ T cells sorted from blood, obtained in a trial of the OX40 agonist ivuxolimab. The CDR3 sequence: CASSRARLVETQYF. The CDR3, as DNA: TGTGCCAGCTCTCGAGCACGGCTGGTGGAGACCCAGTACTTC.